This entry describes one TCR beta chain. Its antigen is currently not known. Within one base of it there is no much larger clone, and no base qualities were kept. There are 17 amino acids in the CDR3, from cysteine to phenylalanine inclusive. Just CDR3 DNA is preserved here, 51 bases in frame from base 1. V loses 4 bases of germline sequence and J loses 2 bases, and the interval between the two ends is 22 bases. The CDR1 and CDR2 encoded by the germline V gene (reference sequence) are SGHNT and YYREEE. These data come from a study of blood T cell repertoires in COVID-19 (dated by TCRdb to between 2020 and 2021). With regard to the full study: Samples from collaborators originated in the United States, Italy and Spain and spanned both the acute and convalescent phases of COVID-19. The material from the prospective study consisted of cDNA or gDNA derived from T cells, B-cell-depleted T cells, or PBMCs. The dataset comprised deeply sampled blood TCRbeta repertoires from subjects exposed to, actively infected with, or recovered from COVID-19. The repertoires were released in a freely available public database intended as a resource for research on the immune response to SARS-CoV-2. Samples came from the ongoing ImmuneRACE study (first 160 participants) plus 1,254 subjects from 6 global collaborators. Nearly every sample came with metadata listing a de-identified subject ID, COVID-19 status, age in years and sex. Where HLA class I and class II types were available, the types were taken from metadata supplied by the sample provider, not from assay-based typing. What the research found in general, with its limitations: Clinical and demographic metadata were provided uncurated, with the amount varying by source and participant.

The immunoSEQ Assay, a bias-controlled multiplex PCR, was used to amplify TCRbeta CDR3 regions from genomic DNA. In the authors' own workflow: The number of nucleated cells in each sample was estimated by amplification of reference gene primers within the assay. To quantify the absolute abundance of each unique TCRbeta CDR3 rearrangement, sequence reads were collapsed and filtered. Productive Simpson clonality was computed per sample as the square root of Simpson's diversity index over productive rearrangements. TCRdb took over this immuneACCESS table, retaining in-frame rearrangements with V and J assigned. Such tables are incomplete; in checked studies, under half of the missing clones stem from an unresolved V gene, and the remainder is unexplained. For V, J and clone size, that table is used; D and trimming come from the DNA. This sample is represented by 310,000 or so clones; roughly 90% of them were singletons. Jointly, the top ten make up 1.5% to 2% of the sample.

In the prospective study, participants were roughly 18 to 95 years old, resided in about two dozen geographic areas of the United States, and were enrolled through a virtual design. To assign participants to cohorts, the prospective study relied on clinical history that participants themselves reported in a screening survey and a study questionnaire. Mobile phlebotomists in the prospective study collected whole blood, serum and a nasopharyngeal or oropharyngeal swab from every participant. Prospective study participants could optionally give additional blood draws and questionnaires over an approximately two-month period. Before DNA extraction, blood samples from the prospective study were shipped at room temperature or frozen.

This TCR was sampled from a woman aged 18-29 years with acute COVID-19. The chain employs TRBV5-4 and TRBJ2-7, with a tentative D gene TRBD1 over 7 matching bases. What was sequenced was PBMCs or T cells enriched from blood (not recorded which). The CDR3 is CASSPPRQGGIPYEQYF. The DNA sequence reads TGTGCCAGCAGCCCCCCAAGACAGGGAGGAATTCCCTACGAGCAGTACTTC.